This T cell receptor (beta chain) was sequenced for a study of T cells after posttransplantation cyclophosphamide (dated by TCRdb to the mid-2010s). Some background on the complete study: Using TRB sequencing, the study followed how the T cell repertoire rebuilt after myeloablative bone marrow transplantation with posttransplantation cyclophosphamide given as GVHD prophylaxis. Antigen receptor sequencing was done on samples from around 32 PTCy-treated patients and from around 15 related bone marrow donors of those patients. Blood from every one of the approximately 30 PTCy patients who had 1-year posttransplant specimens underwent TRB sequencing. TRB sequencing was also done on up to 3 additional blood samples from 2 to 5.2 years after transplant in 3 patients, and on pretransplant blood from 4 patients. Because TRA and TRB clonality correlated tightly in 8 to 10 samples, the subsequent TCR analyses were limited to TRB only. Public TRB sequences were checked against a database of over 3,500 sequences associated with responses to pathogens, tumor antigens, self-antigens and alloantigens. What the research found in general, with its limitations: Donor-recipient similarity was low at 1-2 months but rose over the first year, and later blood repertoires were often dominated by donor CD8+ memory clones. The TRB repertoires of T cells infiltrating skin or the GI tract showed only limited overlap with the TRB repertoires found in blood. Across 45 to 50 patients, TRB clonality was highly associated with recipient CMV seropositivity and CMV reactivation, and PTCy diversity was similar to diversity in CNI/methotrexate controls.

CDR1 and CDR2 are drawn from the germline V gene: SGHTA, FQGTGA. Trimming takes 4 bases off V and 6 bases off J; junction bases not matched to a gene: 6. Taken from cysteine to phenylalanine, the CDR3 has 14 residues. Kept here is only the CDR3 DNA, which spans 42 bases and is read in frame from base 1. Related bone marrow donors provided peripheral blood samples on the day of marrow donation. Peripheral blood and bone marrow mononuclear cells were isolated by Ficoll-Hypaque density centrifugation and cryopreserved. FACS on a FACSAria II was used to sort CD4+ and CD8+ T cells, including the naive and memory subsets. Genomic DNA was used for TRB sequencing, which was performed with the immunoSEQ assay at survey resolution or with the hsTCRB kit. The study's processing was this. The immunoSEQ software handled the initial read processing, while the LymphoSeq R package was used for the repertoire analyses. For each TRB dataset, clonality was calculated as 1 minus normalized Shannon entropy, and the Gini coefficient was computed as well. Phenotypes of unsorted samples were inferred by mapping TRB sequences from sorted subsets of the recipient or donor onto the same recipient's unsorted samples. TCRdb took this table from immuneACCESS and kept in-frame rearrangements with V and J called. Such tables lack part of the clones; where checked against another copy, unresolved V genes explain under half of the gap, and the rest is unexplained. The D gene and trimming were derived from the DNA, and the V and J assignments and clone size from that table. The sample table records 12,000 to 15,000 clones; around four fifths of these occur just once. Around 1.2% of the sample belongs to the ten largest clones.

A remark on this clone: Which antigen it targets is not known. One base away there is no much larger clone; base qualities are not given.

Source material: memory CD4+ T cells sorted from PBMCs. This receptor chain uses TRBV7-3 and TRBJ2-1; 7 junctional bases match TRBD1. The TCR was taken from a man over 45. The CDR3 protein is CASSSNRDSNEQFF. The nucleotide sequence is given as TGTGCCAGCAGCTCGAACCGGGACAGCAATGAGCAGTTCTTC.